This paragraph reports one TCR beta chain. Its antigen is currently unknown. Presence of unique molecular identifiers characterized the TCR beta cDNA libraries. There were about 1 to 10 million T cells, and 450,000 to 550,000 cDNA molecules came from them. Each CDR3 protein gets one entry after TCRdb re-called the PCR reads with MiXCR. This repertoire shows hundreds of thousands of distinct CDR3 sequences, roughly 29% found once; its top ten account for around 0.56%. These data are taken from a study of post-analysis software for immune sequencing data. Across the study: Included among the disease courses, which were recorded for the cohort, were relapsing-remitting, secondary progressive and progressive-relapsing multiple sclerosis.

Study-level points and caveats: Relative to controls, patients had 4 or 5 TRBV segments at higher frequency, with TRBV5-6, TRBV5-1 and TRBV20-1 among these. The F measure placed samples prepared in the same batch into strongly shared clusters. When compared against controls, multiple sclerosis patients showed significantly lower normalized Chao1 diversity.

V was pared by 7 bases and J by 7 bases, with 5 bases of the junction left unmatched. This CDR3 region has 13 residues. The sequence came from a girl aged 5-17 years with multiple sclerosis. The sequenced sample consisted of blood. The chain uses TRBV12-3 or TRBV12-4 and TRBJ1-5, with 9 bases identical to TRBD1. The CDR3 loop reads CASKRTGEQPQHF. DNA for the CDR3: TGTGCCAGCAAACGGACAGGGGAGCAGCCCCAGCATTTT.